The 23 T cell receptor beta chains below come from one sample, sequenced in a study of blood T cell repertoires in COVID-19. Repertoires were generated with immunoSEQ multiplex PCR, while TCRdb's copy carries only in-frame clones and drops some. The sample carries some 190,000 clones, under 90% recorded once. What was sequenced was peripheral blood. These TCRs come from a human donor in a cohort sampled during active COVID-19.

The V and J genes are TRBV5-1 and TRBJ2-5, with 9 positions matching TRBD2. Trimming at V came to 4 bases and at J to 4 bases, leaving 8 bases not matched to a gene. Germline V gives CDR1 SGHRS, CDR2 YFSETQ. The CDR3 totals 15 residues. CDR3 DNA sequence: TGCGCCAGCAGCAACTTCGGGCGGGAGGGAGAGACCCAGTACTTC. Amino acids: CASSNFGREGETQYF. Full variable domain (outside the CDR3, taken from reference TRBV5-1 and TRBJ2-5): KAGVTQTPRYLIKTRGQQVTLSCSPISGHRSVSWYQQTPGQGLQFLFEYFSETQRNKGNFPGRFSGRQFSNSRSEMNVSTLELGDSALYLCASSNFGREGETQYFGPGTRLLVL.

The CDR3 DNA reads TGCGCCAGCAGCCCGGGGACAGCCGGAAGTAACTATGGCTACACCTTC. This sequence encodes CASSPGTAGSNYGYTF. The chain has TRBV10-1 and TRBJ1-2; TRBD1 matches at 7 bases. The CDR3 runs 16 residues. V was pared by 6 bases and J by 1 base, with 11 bases of the junction left unmatched. Germline CDR1 WNHNN, CDR2 SYGVQD (reference sequence).

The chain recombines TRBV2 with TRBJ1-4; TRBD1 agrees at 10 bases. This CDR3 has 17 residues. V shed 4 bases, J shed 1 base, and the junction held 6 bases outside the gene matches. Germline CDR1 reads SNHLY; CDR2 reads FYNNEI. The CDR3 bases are TGTGCCAGCAGTGGGGACAGGGGAATTAAAACTAATGAAAAACTGTTTTTT. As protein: CASSGDRGIKTNEKLFF. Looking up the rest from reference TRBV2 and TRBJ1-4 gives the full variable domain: EPEVTQTPSHQVTQMGQEVILRCVPISNHLYFYWYRQILGQKVEFLVSFYNNEISEKSEIFDDQFSVERPDGSNFTLKIRSTKLEDSAMYFCASSGDRGIKTNEKLFFGSGTQLSVL.

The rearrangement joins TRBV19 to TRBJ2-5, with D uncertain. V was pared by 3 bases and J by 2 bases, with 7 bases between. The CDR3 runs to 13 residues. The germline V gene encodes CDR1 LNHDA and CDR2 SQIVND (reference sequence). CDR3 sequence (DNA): TGTGCCAGTAGTATTCACAGACAAGAGACCCAGTACTTC. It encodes CASSIHRQETQYF.

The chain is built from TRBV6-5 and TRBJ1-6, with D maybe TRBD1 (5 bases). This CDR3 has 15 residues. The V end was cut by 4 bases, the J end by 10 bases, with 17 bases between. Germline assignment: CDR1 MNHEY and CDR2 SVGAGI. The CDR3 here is CASSSTGTSGSPLHF. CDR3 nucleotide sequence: TGTGCCAGCAGTTCCACCGGGACTTCGGGATCACCCCTCCACTTT.

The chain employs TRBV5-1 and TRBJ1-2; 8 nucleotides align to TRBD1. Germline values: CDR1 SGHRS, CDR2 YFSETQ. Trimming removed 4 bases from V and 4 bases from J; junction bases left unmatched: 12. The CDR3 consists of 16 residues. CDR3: CASSARTGRGTYGYTF. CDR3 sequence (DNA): TGCGCCAGCAGCGCCAGGACAGGGAGAGGCACCTATGGCTACACCTTC.

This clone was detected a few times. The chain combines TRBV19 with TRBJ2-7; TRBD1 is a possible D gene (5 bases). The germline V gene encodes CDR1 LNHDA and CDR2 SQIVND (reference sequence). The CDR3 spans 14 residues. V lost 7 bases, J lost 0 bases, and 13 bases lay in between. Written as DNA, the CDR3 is TGTGCCAGTAACCGACAGTTCAGCTCCTACGAGCAGTACTTC. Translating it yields CASNRQFSSYEQYF.

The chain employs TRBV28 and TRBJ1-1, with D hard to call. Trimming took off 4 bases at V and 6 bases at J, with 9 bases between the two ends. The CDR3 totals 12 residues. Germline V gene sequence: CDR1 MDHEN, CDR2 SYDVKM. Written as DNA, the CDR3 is TGTGCCAGCAGTTCCTATAACCCTGAAGCTTTCTTT. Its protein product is CASSSYNPEAFF.

The CDR3 spells CATGQFSTQPQHF. The DNA of the CDR3 is TGTGCCACCGGACAGTTTTCAACTCAGCCCCAGCATTTT. This chain joins TRBV19 and TRBJ1-5, with a weak D call TRBD1 (6 bases). This CDR3 spans 13 amino acids. V shed 10 bases and J shed 6 bases, with 16 bases lying between them. Per the germline V gene, CDR1 is LNHDA and CDR2 is SQIVND (reference sequence).

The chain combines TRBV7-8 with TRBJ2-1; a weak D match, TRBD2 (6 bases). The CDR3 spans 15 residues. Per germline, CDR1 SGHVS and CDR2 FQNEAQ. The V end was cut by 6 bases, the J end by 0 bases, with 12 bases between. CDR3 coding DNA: TGTGCCAGCAGTCCGGGGGTGAGCTCCTACAATGAGCAGTTCTTC. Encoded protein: CASSPGVSSYNEQFF.

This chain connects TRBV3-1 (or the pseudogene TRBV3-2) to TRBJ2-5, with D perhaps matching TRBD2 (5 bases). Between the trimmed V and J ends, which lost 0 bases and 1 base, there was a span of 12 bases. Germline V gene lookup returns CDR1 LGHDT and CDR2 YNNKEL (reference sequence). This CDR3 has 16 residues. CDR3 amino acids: CASSQDVGAGQETQYF. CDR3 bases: TGTGCCAGCAGCCAAGATGTGGGCGCGGGCCAAGAGACCCAGTACTTC.

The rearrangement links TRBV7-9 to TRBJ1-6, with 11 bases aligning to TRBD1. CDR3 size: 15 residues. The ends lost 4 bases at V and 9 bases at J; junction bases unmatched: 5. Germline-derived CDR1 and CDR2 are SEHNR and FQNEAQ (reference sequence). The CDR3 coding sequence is TGTGCCAGCAGCTCAGACGGGACAGGGGGTTCACCCCTCCACTTT. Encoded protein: CASSSDGTGGSPLHF.

CDR3 nucleotide sequence: TGTGCCAGTAGTATAGGCACAGGGCGTCAGCCCCAGCATTTT. It encodes CASSIGTGRQPQHF. J is TRBJ1-5 and V is TRBV19, with TRBD1 as a possible D gene (6 bases). The CDR3 is 14 amino acids. The V gene lost 1 base and the J gene lost 6 bases, with 10 bases spanning the gap. CDR1 is LNHDA, CDR2 SQIVND, per germline (reference sequence).

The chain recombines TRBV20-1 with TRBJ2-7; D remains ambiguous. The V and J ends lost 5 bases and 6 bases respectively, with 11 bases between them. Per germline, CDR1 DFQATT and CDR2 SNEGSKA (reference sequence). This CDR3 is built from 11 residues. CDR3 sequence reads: CSAARGPEQYF. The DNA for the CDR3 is TGCAGTGCTGCCCGTGGGCCCGAGCAGTACTTC.

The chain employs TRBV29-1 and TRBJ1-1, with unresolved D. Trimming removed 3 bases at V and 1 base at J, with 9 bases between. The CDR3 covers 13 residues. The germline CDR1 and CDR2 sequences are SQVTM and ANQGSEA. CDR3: CSVEVVRNTEAFF. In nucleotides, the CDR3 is TGCAGCGTTGAGGTGGTCAGGAACACTGAAGCTTTCTTT.

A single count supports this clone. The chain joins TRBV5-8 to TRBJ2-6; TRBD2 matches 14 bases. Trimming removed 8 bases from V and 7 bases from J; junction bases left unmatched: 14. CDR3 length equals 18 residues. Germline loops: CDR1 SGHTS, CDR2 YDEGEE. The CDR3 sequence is CARAWGTSGGLGANVLTF. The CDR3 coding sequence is TGTGCCAGGGCCTGGGGGACTAGCGGGGGTCTGGGCGCCAACGTCCTGACTTTC.

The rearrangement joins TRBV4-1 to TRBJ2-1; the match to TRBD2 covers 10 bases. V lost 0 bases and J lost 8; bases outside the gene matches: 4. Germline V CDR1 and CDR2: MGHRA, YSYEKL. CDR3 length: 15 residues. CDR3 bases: TGCGCCAGCAGCCAAGATCTAGCGGGAGACCATGAGCAGTTCTTC. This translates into CASSQDLAGDHEQFF.

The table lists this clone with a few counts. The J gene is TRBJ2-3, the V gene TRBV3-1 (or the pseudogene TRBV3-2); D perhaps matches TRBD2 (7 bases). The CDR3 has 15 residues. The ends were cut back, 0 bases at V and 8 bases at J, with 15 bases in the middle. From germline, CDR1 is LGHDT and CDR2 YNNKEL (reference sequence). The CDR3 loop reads CASSQDFGGLGTQYF. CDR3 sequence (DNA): TGTGCCAGCAGCCAAGATTTCGGGGGGCTGGGTACGCAGTATTTT.

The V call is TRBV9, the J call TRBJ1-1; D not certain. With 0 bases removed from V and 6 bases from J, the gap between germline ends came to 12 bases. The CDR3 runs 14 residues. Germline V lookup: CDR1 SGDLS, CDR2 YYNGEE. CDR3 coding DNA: TGTGCCAGCAGCGTAGCTGTAGGGAGCGCTGAAGCTTTCTTT. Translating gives CASSVAVGSAEAFF.

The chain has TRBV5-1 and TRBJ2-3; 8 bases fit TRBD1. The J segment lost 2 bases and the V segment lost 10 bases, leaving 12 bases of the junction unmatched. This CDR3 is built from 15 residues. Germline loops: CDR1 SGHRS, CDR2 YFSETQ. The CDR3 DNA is TGCGCCGGATCCACCGGGACAGGACCCACAGATACGCAGTATTTT. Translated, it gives CAGSTGTGPTDTQYF.

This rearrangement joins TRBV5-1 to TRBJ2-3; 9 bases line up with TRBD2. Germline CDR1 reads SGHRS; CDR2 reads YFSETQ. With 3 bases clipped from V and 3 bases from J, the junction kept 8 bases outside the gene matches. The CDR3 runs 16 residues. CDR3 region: CASSWGSGGLTDTQYF. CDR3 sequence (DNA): TGCGCCAGCAGCTGGGGTAGCGGGGGCTTGACAGATACGCAGTATTTT.

The CDR3 nucleotides read TGTGCCATCAGGAGGACAGGGTTGGACACTGAAGCTTTCTTT. It specifies CAIRRTGLDTEAFF. The rearrangement links TRBV10-3 to TRBJ1-1; TRBD1 agrees at 8 bases. This CDR3 is built from 14 residues. Unmatched junction bases numbered 6, after V lost 6 bases and J lost 3 bases. In germline, CDR1 is ENHRY, CDR2 SYGVKD.

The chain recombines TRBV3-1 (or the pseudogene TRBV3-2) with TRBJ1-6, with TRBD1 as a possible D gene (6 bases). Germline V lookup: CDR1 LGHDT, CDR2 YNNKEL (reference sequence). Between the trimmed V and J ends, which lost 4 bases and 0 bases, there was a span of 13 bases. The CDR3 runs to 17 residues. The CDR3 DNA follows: TGTGCCAGCAGCCGTCAGGGGACTAGCTCCTATAATTCACCCCTCCACTTT. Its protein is CASSRQGTSSYNSPLHF.